A selection of T cell receptor beta chains follows, all from one sample in a study of blood T cell repertoires in COVID-19. This table comes from immunoSEQ multiplex PCR, and its TCRdb copy is limited to in-frame clones, with some not included. Counted here are fewer than 150,000 clones, approximately 85% occurring once; the ten biggest clones make up about 3.2%. The sample was peripheral blood. These receptors all stem from a man in his forties or fifties with acute or convalescent COVID-19. The CDR3 runs from the conserved cysteine through the conserved F or W. The D gene is left open where the match is weak. Some rows have no size entry. The others give once, few or many, or a class for an expanded clone.

TRBV5-8	-	TRBJ1-1	-	TGTGCCAGCAGCTTGGAGGGGGTTACTGAAGCTTTCTTT	CASSLEGVTEAFF
TRBV18	-	TRBJ2-5	-	TGTGCCAGCTCACCAGGAGACGAAGAGACCCAGTACTTC	CASSPGDEETQYF
TRBV29-1	-	TRBJ1-5	-	TGCAGCGTCAGGGAGGGTAGCAATCAGCCCCAGCATTTT	CSVREGSNQPQHF
TRBV3-1/TRBV3-2	-	TRBJ1-6	-	TGTGCCAGCAGCCAAGATTCCCGGAATTCACCCCTCCACTTT	CASSQDSRNSPLHF
TRBV28	-	TRBJ2-7	-	TGTGCCAGCAGTTTAGCGTCCTACGAGCAGTACTTC	CASSLASYEQYF
TRBV7-3	-	TRBJ2-1	-	TGTGCCAGCAGTTTCGACAGTTACAATGAGCAGTTCTTC	CASSFDSYNEQFF
TRBV7-9	-	TRBJ2-3	-	TGTGCCAGCAGCTTAGGTTTCCAGGATACGCAGTATTTT	CASSLGFQDTQYF
TRBV7-2	-	TRBJ2-6	TRBD1	TGTGCCAGCAGCTCCGGGACAGGGGGCTACTCTGGGGCCAACGTCCTGACTTTC	CASSSGTGGYSGANVLTF
TRBV28	-	TRBJ2-7	TRBD1	TGTGCCAGCGGCCGGGACAGAGGTTACGAGCAGTACTTC	CASGRDRGYEQYF
TRBV11-2	-	TRBJ1-1	TRBD1	TGTGCCAGCAGCCCCGGGACAGTCATGAACACTGAAGCTTTCTTT	CASSPGTVMNTEAFF
TRBV11-2	-	TRBJ2-3	TRBD1	TGTGCCAGCAGCCCGGACAGGTTAACAGATACGCAGTATTTT	CASSPDRLTDTQYF
TRBV11-2	once	TRBJ2-7	-	TGTGCCAGCAGGTCTACAGGGTACGAGCAGTACTTC	CASRSTGYEQYF
TRBV5-5	-	TRBJ2-1	-	TGTGCCAGCAGCTTCGTGGACAGAACCTACAATGAGCAGTTCTTC	CASSFVDRTYNEQFF
TRBV30	-	TRBJ2-3	-	TGTGCCTGGAACGGGGATACGCAGTATTTT	CAWNGDTQYF
TRBV7-9	-	TRBJ1-6	TRBD1	TGTGCCAGCAGCCAGGGACAGGGATGGTATTCACCCCTCCACTTT	CASSQGQGWYSPLHF
TRBV11-2	few	TRBJ2-7	TRBD1	TGTGCCAGCAGCCACCGGGACAGGGAGTCCTTC	CASSHRDRESF
TRBV2	-	TRBJ2-2	-	TGTGCCAGCAGCTCCGGGACCGGGGAGCTGTTTTTT	CASSSGTGELFF
TRBV9	few	TRBJ1-2	-	TGTGCCAGCAGCGCTCTTCCCGGGCAGGGCATTATAAACTATGGCTACACCTTC	CASSALPGQGIINYGYTF
TRBV5-1	once	TRBJ2-1	-	TGCGCCAGCAGCTTGTGGGTGGAGACTAGCAATGAGCAGTTCTTC	CASSLWVETSNEQFF
TRBV25-1	-	TRBJ1-2	-	TGTGCCAGCCGTGCGTATGGCTACACCTTC	CASRAYGYTF
TRBV7-8	few	TRBJ1-3	-	TGTGCCAGCAGCTTAATGGCTGAAACGTCCTCTGGAAACACCATATATTTT	CASSLMAETSSGNTIYF
TRBV4-1	-	TRBJ2-5	TRBD2	TGCGCCAGCAGCCAACCTAGCGGATCCTTGGAGACCCAGTACTTC	CASSQPSGSLETQYF
TRBV10-1	-	TRBJ1-4	-	TGCGCCAGCAGTGAGGCCACAGGGATGGATGAAAAACTGTTTTTT	CASSEATGMDEKLFF
TRBV10-2	-	TRBJ1-1	TRBD1	TGCGCCAGCAGTGAGTCGAGGGGGCAGGGCTACACTGAAGCTTTCTTT	CASSESRGQGYTEAFF
TRBV24-1	-	TRBJ2-1	-	TGTGCCACCAGTGACCCCAACACAGCGGCAGAGTTCTTC	CATSDPNTAAEFF
TRBV19	-	TRBJ1-4	-	TGTGCCGCCGCCCCCGGGACACTTCTCACTAATGAAAAACTGTTTTTT	CAAAPGTLLTNEKLFF
TRBV7-2	-	TRBJ1-2	-	TGTGCCAGCAGGACAGGAACACTCTATGGCTACACCTTC	CASRTGTLYGYTF
TRBV10-3	-	TRBJ2-7	TRBD2	TGTGCCATCAGTGAGTCGCCCAGCGGGAAGGGCGAGCAGTACTTC	CAISESPSGKGEQYF
TRBV12-3/TRBV12-4	few	TRBJ1-1	-	TGTGCCAGCAGTTTAAACTGGAACACTGAAGCTTTCTTT	CASSLNWNTEAFF
TRBV6-5	-	TRBJ1-5	-	TGTGCCAGCAGCCGTCGGGGAAATCAGCCCCAGCATTTT	CASSRRGNQPQHF
TRBV7-8	-	TRBJ1-6	TRBD1	TGTGCCAGCAGCTCGACAGGGGGCTCTAATTCACCCCTCCACTTT	CASSSTGGSNSPLHF
TRBV5-1	-	TRBJ2-6	-	TGCGCCAGCAGATCCCACAGGGAGGGGGCTGGGGCCAACGTCCTGACTTTC	CASRSHREGAGANVLTF
TRBV19	-	TRBJ1-3	-	TGTGCCAGTAGTATCCTCCGACAGAACTCTGGAAACACCATATATTTT	CASSILRQNSGNTIYF
TRBV7-9	-	TRBJ1-6	-	TGTGCCAGCAGCCCTGACAGATCCCTAGGCAATTCACCCCTCCACTTT	CASSPDRSLGNSPLHF
TRBV9	-	TRBJ2-7	TRBD1	TGTGCCAGCAGCGGGGGACAGGCCTACCCCTACGAGCAGTACTTC	CASSGGQAYPYEQYF
TRBV28	-	TRBJ1-1	-	TGTGCCAGCAGGCTGGGAGGGCTGATGAACACTGAAGCTTTCTTT	CASRLGGLMNTEAFF
TRBV19	-	TRBJ1-1	-	TGTGCCAGTAGTATCGGAGGGGTGAACACTGAAGCTTTCTTT	CASSIGGVNTEAFF
TRBV15	once	TRBJ2-3	TRBD2	TGTGCCACCAGCAGAGATCCCCCGACTAGCGGGATGGAAGATACGCAGTATTTT	CATSRDPPTSGMEDTQYF
TRBV7-9	-	TRBJ1-5	-	TGTGCCAGCAGTCTCGACGGAGACAATCAGCCCCAGCATTTT	CASSLDGDNQPQHF
TRBV11-1	-	TRBJ1-1	-	TGTGCCAGCAGCACTACAGGGCCCGCCGAAGCTTTCTTT	CASSTTGPAEAFF
TRBV29-1	-	TRBJ2-6	TRBD2	TGCAGCGTCCTAGCGGGAGCTGGGGCCAACGTCCTGACTTTC	CSVLAGAGANVLTF
TRBV10-3	-	TRBJ2-5	TRBD1	TGTGCCATCAGTGATCCCGAGACAGGGAAAGAGACCCAGTACTTC	CAISDPETGKETQYF
TRBV5-4	-	TRBJ2-1	TRBD2	TGTGCCAGCAGCCTAGGGACTAGCGGGGGTTTTTACAATGAGCAGTTCTTC	CASSLGTSGGFYNEQFF
TRBV2	-	TRBJ1-6	-	TGTGCCAGCAAAAGACAACCTCAACTCCATAATTCACCCCTCCACTTT	CASKRQPQLHNSPLHF
TRBV6-5	-	TRBJ2-7	TRBD1	TGTGCCAGCAGACGGACAGGAAGCTCCTACGAGCAGTACTTC	CASRRTGSSYEQYF